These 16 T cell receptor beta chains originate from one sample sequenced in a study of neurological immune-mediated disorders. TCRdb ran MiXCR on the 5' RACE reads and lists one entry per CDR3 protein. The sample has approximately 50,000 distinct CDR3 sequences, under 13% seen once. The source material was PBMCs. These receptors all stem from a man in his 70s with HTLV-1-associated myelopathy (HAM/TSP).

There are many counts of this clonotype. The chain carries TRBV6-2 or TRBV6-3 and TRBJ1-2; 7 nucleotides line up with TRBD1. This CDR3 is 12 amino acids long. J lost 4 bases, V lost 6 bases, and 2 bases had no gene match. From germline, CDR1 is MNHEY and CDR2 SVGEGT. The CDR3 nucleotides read TGTGCCAGCAGCGAGGGGGCCTATGGCTACACCTTC. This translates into CASSEGAYGYTF.

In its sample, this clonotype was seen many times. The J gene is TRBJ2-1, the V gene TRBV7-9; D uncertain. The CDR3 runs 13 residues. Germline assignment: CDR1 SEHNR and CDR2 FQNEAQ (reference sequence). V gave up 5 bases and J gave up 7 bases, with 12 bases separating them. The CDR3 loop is CASSPNRRNEQFF. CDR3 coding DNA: TGTGCCAGCAGCCCCAACAGAAGGAATGAGCAGTTCTTC.

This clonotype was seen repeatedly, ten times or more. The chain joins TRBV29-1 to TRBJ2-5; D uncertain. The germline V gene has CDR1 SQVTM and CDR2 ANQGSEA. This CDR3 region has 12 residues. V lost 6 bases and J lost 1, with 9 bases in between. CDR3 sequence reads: CSVTRTQETQYF. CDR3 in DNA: TGCAGCGTAACCCGAACCCAAGAGACCCAGTACTTC.

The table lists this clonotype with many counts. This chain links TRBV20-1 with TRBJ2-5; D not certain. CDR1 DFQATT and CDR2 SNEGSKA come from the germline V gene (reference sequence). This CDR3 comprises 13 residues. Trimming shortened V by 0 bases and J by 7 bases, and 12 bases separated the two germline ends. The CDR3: CSARDFGLGTQYF. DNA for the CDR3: TGCAGTGCTAGAGATTTCGGTCTCGGGACCCAGTACTTC.

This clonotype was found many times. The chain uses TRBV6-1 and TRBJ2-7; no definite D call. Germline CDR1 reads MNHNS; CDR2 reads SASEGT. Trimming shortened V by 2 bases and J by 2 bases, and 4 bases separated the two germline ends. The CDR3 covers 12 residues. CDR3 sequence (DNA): TGTGCCAGCAGTGAAACCACCTACGAGCAGTACTTC. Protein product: CASSETTYEQYF.

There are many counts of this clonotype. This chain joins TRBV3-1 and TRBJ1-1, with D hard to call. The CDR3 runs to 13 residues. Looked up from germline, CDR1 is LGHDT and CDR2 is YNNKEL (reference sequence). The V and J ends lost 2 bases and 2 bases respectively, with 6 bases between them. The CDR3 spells CASSQRVNTEAFF. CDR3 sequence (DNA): TGTGCCAGCAGCCAACGTGTAAACACTGAAGCTTTCTTT.

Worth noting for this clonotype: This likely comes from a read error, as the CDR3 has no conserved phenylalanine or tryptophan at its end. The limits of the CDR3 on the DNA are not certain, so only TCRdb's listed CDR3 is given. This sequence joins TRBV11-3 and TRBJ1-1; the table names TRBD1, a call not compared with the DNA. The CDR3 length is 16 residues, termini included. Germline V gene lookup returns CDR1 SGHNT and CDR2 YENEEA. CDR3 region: CASSLDGRTGLTEALL.

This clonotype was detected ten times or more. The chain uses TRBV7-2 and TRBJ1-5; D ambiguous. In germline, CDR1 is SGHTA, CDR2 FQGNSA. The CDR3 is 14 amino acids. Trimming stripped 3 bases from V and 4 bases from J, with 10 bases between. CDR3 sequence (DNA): TGTGCCAGCAGCTTGGCGGGATTAAATCAGCCCCAGCATTTT. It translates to CASSLAGLNQPQHF.

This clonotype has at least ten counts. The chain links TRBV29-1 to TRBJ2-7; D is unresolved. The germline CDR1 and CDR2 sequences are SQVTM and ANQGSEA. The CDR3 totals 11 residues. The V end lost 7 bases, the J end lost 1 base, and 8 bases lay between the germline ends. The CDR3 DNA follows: TGCAGCGCGATGGTTTCCTACGAGCAGTACTTC. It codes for CSAMVSYEQYF.

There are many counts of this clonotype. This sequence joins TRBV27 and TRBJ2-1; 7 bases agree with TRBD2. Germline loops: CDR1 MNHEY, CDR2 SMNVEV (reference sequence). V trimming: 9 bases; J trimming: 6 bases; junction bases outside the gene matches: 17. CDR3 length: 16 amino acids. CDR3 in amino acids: CASALRAGATVNEQFF. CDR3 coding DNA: TGTGCCAGTGCCTTACGGGCGGGAGCCACCGTCAATGAGCAGTTCTTC.

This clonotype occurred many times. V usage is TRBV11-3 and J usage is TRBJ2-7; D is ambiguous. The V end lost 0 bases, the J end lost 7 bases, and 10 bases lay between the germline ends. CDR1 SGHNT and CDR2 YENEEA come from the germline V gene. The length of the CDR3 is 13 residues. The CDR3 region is CASSLDLRREQYF. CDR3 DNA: TGTGCCAGCAGCTTAGATCTACGGCGGGAGCAGTACTTC.

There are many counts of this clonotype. CDR3: CASSGRDGYSGANVLTF. The DNA of the CDR3 is TGTGCCAGCAGTGGACGGGACGGATACTCTGGGGCCAACGTCCTGACTTTC. The rearrangement joins TRBV28 to TRBJ2-6, with D perhaps given as TRBD1 or TRBD2 (5 bases each). Trimming left V 5 bases short and J 0 bases short, with 14 bases between. There are 17 residues in the CDR3. CDR1 and CDR2 (germline): MDHEN, SYDVKM.

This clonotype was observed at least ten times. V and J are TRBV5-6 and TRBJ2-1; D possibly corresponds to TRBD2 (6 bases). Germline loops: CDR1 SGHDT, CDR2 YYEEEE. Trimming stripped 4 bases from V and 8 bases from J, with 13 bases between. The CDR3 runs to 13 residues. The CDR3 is CASSDLREHEQFF. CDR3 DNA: TGTGCCAGCAGCGACCTTCGGGAGCATGAGCAGTTCTTC.

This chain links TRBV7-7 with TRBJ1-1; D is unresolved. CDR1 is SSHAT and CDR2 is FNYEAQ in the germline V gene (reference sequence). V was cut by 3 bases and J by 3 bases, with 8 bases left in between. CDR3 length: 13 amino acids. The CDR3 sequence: CASSLRQDTEAFF. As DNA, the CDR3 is TGTGCCAGCAGCTTGAGACAAGACACTGAAGCTTTCTTT.

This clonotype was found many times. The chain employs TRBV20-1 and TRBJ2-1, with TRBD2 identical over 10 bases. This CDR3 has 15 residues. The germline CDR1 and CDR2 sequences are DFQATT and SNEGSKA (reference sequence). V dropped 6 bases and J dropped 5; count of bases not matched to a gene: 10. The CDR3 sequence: CSASITSGVNNEQFF. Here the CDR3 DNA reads TGCAGTGCCAGCATAACTAGCGGGGTAAACAATGAGCAGTTCTTC.

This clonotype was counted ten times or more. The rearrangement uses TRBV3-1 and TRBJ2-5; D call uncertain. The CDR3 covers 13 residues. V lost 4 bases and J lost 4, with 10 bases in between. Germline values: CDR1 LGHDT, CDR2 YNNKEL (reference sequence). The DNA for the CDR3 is TGTGCCAGCAGCCTCTCGAGAAGAGAGACCCAGTACTTC. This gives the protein CASSLSRRETQYF.